This entry describes one TCR beta chain. This clonotype came up many times. Which antigen it targets is not known. Base quality data are lacking; no much larger clone is found one base away. Including cysteine and phenylalanine, the CDR3 has 16 amino acids. CDR3 DNA only is kept here, 48 bases in frame from base 1. For CDR1 and CDR2, the germline V gene (reference sequence) lists SEHNR and FQNEAQ. Relative to germline, V is 3 bases shorter and J is 5 bases shorter, with 19 bases between their ends. The label giving this sample's treatment or condition can be read as: allogeneic hematopoietic cell transplantation with graft depleted of TCRalphabeta T cells and CD19 B cells. Transplant recipients were children who received TCRalphabeta/CD19-depleted allogeneic hematopoietic cell grafts. This sample was included in a study of T-cell reconstitution after alpha-beta-depleted transplantation in children (dated by TCRdb to 2015 to 2016). Some background on the complete study: Using TCR repertoire profiling, the study followed T-cell immune reconstitution in a quantitative way in children after TCRalphabeta/CD19-depleted allogeneic hematopoietic cell transplantation. Study-wide conclusions, independent of this receptor: In some patients, the high TCRbeta diversity seen at day 60 was put down to recipient T cells and intrathymic progenitors that had survived conditioning. Over the following months the frequencies of hyperexpanded clones went down, and after one year T-cell counts and TCRbeta diversity were mostly credited to newly produced T cells. Apparently early alphabetaT-cell count recovery about two months after transplant reportedly relied on only several hundred rapidly expanded clones derived from non-depleted graft cells.

Preparation of the library involved PCR. The sequencer listed for this sample is Illumina HiSeq 2500. TCR libraries were prepared with molecular barcoding, using unique molecular identifiers to normalize TCRbeta repertoire quantification. TCRdb cleaned the public reads at Q25 with fastp, built clones with MiXCR and kept in-frame beta chains. Each record represents a unique CDR3 protein, reported with the most common genes and DNA among its rows. Within this sample are 100,000 to 130,000 distinct CDR3 sequences, with approximately 6.4% of them counted one time only. Around 23% of the sample comes from the top ten.

This sequence was found in a male patient between 2 and 9 years old who had a stem cell transplant for acute lymphoblastic leukemia, so the T cells may come from the graft donor. The chain links TRBV7-9 with TRBJ2-5, with the D gene not confidently named. Sequenced material: PBMCs, mostly from graft donor cells, taken 360 days after TCRalphabeta/CD19-depleted stem cell transplant. The CDR3 corresponds to CASSLGLDGPRETQYF. At the DNA level, the sequence is TGTGCCAGCAGCTTGGGGTTGGATGGGCCAAGGGAGACCCAGTACTTC.